The clone carrying this T cell receptor beta chain was seen more than once but under ten times. Its target is not known. The sample is drawn from a study of T cells after yellow fever vaccination. Findings and limits, study-wide: Clones from primary vaccination mostly reappeared after the booster (about 97% CD4, approximately 91% CD8).

Germline V CDR1 and CDR2: DFQATT, SNEGSKA (reference sequence). V was pared by 3 bases and J by 0 bases, with 17 bases between. This CDR3 is 16 amino acids long. TCR cDNA, made by 5'RACE template switching, carried an added universal primer site and UMIs. Each CDR3 protein is one row after TCRdb ran MiXCR on the 5' RACE reads. Of 150,000 to 200,000 distinct CDR3 sequences listed, about 11% were seen once; the top ten hold about 40%. The input for sequencing was CD8+ T cells sorted from PBMCs, taken 15 days after the yellow fever booster vaccination. This chain joins TRBV20-1 and TRBJ1-1; D is ambiguous. This clonotype originated in a young man who received the YFV17D yellow fever vaccine. The CDR3 reads CSASPSSRVLNTEAFF. CDR3 sequence (DNA): TGCAGTGCTAGTCCGTCCTCCCGGGTCCTGAACACTGAAGCTTTCTTT.